A single T cell receptor beta chain is shown here with its context. This entry comes from a study of cytomegalovirus exposure and HLA in healthy donors. CDR1 is LNHNV, CDR2 YYDKDF, per germline (reference sequence). The CDR3 consists of 16 residues. The V segment lost 0 bases and the J segment 2 bases; nucleotides outside the gene matches: 5. The PCR contained 60 Vbeta and 13 Jbeta primers. Only in-frame clones appear in the TCRdb table, and some are missing; sequencing was by immunoSEQ multiplex PCR. The table lists under 250,000 clones. The receptor was isolated from a girl aged 2-10 years in good health and CMV-seropositive. The specimen was PBMCs. The gene calls are TRBV15 and TRBJ2-7; TRBD1 matches at 9 bases. This chain's CDR3 is CATSRDSGDRAYEQYF. DNA of the CDR3: TGTGCCACCAGCAGAGATTCCGGGGACAGGGCCTACGAGCAGTACTTC.